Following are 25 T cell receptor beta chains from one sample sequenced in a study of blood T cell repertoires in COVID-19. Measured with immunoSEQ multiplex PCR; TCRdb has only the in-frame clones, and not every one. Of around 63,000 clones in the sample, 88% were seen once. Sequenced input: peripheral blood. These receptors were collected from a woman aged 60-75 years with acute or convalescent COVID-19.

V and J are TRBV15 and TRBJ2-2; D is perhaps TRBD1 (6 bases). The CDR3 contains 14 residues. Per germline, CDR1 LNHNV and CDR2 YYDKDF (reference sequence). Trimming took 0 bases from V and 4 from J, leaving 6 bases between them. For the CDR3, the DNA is TGTGCCACCAGCAGAGACAGGGGCACCGGGGAGCTGTTTTTT. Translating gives CATSRDRGTGELFF.

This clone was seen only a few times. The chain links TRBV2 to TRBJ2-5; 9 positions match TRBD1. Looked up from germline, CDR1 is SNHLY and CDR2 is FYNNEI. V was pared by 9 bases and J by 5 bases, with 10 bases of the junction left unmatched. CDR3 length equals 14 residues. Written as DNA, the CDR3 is TGTGCCAGTGGACAGGGGACTCTAAGGGAGACCCAGTACTTC. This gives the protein CASGQGTLRETQYF.

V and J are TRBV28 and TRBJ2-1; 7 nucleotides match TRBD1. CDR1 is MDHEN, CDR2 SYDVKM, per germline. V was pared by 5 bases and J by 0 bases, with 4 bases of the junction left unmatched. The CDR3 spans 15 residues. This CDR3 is CASSGAGGSYNEQFF. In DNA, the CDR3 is TGTGCCAGCAGTGGGGCAGGGGGCTCCTACAATGAGCAGTTCTTC.

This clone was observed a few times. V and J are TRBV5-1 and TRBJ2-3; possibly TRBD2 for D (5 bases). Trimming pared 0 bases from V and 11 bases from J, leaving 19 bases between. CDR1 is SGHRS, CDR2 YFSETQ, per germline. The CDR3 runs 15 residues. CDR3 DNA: TGCGCCAGCAGCTTGGATCACGGAGGTTCGAGGAGGCAGTATTTT. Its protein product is CASSLDHGGSRRQYF. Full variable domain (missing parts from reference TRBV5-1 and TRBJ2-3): KAGVTQTPRYLIKTRGQQVTLSCSPISGHRSVSWYQQTPGQGLQFLFEYFSETQRNKGNFPGRFSGRQFSNSRSEMNVSTLELGDSALYLCASSLDHGGSRRQYFGPGTRLTVL.

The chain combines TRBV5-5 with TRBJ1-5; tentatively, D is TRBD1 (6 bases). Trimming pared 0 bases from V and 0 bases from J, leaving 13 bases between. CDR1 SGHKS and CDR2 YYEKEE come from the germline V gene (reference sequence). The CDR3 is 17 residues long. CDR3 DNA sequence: TGTGCCAGCAGCTTGGTGGGGCAGGGGTATAGCAATCAGCCCCAGCATTTT. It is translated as CASSLVGQGYSNQPQHF. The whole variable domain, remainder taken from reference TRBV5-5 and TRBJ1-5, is DAGVTQSPTHLIKTRGQQVTLRCSPISGHKSVSWYQQVLGQGPQFIFQYYEKEERGRGNFPDRFSARQFPNYSSELNVNALLLGDSALYLCASSLVGQGYSNQPQHFGDGTRLSIL.

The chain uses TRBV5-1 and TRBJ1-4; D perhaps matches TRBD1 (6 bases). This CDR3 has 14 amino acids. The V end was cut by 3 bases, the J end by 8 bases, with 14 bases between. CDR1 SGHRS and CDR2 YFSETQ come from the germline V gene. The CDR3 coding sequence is TGCGCCAGCAGCTCAGCAGGGGTCGGAGAAAAACTGTTTTTT. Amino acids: CASSSAGVGEKLFF.

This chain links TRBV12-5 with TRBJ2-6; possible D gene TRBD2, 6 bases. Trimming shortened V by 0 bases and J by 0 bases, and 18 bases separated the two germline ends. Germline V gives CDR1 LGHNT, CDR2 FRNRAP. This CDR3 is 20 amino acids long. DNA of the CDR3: TGTGCTAGTGGTTTGGTCGGGAGAGCCCAGGGCCTCTCTGGGGCCAACGTCCTGACTTTC. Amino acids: CASGLVGRAQGLSGANVLTF.

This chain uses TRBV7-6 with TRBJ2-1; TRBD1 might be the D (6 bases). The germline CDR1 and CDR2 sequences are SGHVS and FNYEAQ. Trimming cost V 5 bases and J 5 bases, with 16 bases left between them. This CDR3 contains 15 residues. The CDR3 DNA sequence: TGTGCCAGCAGCCCGACCCCAGGGGTCGACAATGAGCAGTTCTTC. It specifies CASSPTPGVDNEQFF.

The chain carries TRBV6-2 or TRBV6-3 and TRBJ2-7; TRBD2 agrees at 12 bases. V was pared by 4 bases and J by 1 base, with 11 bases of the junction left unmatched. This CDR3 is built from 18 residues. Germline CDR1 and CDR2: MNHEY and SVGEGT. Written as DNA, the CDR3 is TGTGCCAGCAGTTCCATGGCTAGCGGGAGGGAAAGTTCCTACGAGCAGTACGTC. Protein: CASSSMASGRESSYEQYV.

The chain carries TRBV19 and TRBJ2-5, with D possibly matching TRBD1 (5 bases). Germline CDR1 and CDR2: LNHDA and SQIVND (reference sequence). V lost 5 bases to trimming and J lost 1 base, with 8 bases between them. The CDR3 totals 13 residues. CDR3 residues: CASSGAFQETQYF. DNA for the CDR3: TGTGCCAGTAGTGGGGCCTTCCAAGAGACCCAGTACTTC.

CDR3 in amino acids: CASSDRRSGNTIYF. As DNA, the CDR3 is TGTGCCAGCAGTGACCGGAGGTCTGGAAACACCATATATTTT. The chain uses TRBV6-1 and TRBJ1-3; D not certain. V gave up 3 bases and J gave up 1 base, with 7 bases separating them. Germline V lookup: CDR1 MNHNS, CDR2 SASEGT. This CDR3 comprises 14 residues.

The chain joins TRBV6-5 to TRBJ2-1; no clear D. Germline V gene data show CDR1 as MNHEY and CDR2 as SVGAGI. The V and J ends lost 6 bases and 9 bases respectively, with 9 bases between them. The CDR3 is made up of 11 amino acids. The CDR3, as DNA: TGTGCCAGCAGGCTATTAAGTGAGCAGTTCTTC. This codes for CASRLLSEQFF.

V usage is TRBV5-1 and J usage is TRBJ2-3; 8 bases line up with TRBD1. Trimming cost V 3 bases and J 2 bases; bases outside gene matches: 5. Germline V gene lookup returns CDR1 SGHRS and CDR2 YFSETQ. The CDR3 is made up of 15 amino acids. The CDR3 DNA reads TGCGCCAGCAGCTCCGGACAGGGCCTCACAGATACGCAGTATTTT. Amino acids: CASSSGQGLTDTQYF.

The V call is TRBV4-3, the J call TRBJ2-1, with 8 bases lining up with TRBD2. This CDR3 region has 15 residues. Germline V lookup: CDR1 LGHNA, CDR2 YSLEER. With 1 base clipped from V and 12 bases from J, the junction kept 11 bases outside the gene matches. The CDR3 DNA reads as TGCGCCAGCAGCCAAGTCTTAGGGACTAGTCACCCGCAGTTCTTC. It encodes CASSQVLGTSHPQFF.

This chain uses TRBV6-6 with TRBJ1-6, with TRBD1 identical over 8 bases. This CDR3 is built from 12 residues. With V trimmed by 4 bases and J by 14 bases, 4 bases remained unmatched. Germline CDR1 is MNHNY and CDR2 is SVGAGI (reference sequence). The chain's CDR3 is CASSSDRVTLHF. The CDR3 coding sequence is TGTGCCAGCAGTTCGGACAGGGTCACCCTCCACTTT.

The CDR3 DNA reads as TGTGCCACTGAGGGACAGAGCACAGATACGCAGTATTTT. Encoded protein: CATEGQSTDTQYF. The V gene is TRBV24-1, the J gene TRBJ2-3; 7 bases fit TRBD1. The CDR3 extends over 13 amino acids. The trim removed 10 bases at V and 0 bases at J, leaving 3 bases unmatched. From germline, CDR1 is KGHDR and CDR2 SFDVKD.

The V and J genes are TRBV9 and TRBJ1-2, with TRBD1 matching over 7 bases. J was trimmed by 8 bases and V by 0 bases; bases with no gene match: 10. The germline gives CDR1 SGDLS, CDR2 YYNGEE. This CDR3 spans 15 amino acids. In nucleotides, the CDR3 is TGTGCCAGCAGCGTAGCGGGACAGACCGAGCGGGGCTACACCTTC. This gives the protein CASSVAGQTERGYTF.

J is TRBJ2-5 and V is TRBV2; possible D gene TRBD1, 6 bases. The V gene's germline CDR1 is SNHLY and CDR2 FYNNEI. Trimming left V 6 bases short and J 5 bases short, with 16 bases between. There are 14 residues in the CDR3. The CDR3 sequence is CASSPGTPEETQYF. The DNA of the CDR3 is TGTGCCAGCAGCCCCGGGACACCCGAGGAGACCCAGTACTTC.

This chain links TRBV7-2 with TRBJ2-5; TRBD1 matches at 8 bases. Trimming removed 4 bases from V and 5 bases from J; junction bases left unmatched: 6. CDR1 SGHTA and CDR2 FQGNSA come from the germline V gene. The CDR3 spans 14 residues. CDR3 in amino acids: CASSSRQGRETQYF. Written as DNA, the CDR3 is TGTGCCAGCAGCTCGAGACAGGGGAGGGAGACCCAGTACTTC.

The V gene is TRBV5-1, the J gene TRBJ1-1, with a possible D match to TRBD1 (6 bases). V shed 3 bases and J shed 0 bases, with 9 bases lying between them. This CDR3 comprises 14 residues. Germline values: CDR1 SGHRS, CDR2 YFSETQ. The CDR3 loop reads CASSSGQMNTEAFF. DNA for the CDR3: TGCGCCAGCAGCTCCGGACAGATGAACACTGAAGCTTTCTTT.

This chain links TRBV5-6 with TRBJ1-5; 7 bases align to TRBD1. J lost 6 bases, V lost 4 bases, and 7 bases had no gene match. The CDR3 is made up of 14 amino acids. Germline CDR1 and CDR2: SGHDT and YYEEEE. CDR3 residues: CASSLTGTVQPQHF. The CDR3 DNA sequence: TGTGCCAGCAGCCTGACTGGGACAGTTCAGCCCCAGCATTTT.

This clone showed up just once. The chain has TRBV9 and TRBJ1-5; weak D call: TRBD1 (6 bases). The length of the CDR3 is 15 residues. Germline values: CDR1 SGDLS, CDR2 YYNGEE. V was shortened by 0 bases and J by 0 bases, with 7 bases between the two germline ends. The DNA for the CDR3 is TGTGCCAGCAGCGTAGAGGGGGTTAGCAATCAGCCCCAGCATTTT. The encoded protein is CASSVEGVSNQPQHF.

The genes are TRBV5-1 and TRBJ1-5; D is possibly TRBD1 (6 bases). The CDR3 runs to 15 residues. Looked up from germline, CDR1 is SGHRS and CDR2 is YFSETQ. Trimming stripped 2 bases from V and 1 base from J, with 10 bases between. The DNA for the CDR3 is TGCGCCAGCAGCTTTTCAGGGGACAGCAATCAGCCCCAGCATTTT. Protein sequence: CASSFSGDSNQPQHF.

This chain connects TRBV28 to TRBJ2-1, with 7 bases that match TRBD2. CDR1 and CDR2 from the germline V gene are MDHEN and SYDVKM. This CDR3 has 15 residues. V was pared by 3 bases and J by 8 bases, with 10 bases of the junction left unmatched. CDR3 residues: CASSFTSSGSHEQFF. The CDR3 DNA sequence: TGTGCCAGCAGTTTCACTTCTAGCGGCTCTCATGAGCAGTTCTTC.

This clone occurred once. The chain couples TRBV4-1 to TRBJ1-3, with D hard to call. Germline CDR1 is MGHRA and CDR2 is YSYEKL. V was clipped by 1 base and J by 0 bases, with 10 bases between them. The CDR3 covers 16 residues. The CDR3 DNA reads TGCGCCAGCAGCCAAGTCTTGATGGCCTCTGGAAACACCATATATTTT. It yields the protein CASSQVLMASGNTIYF.